One sample yielded the 7 T cell receptor beta chains listed below, sequenced in a study of graft-versus-host responses after intestinal transplantation. For these TCRs, the target antigens are not known. Libraries were prepared by immunoSEQ multiplex PCR; TCRdb keeps only in-frame clonotypes and omits some of them. The repertoire consists of tens of thousands of clones, with around 90% occurring once and the leading ten covering approximately 0.3%. Here the sequenced sample was unstimulated CD4+ T cells sorted from spleen or lymph node cells, taken before intestinal transplant. The receptors originated from a human donor who received an intestinal transplant.

J is TRBJ2-7 and V is TRBV28, with 9 bases fitting TRBD1. The CDR3 is 12 amino acids. The J segment lost 5 bases and the V segment lost 8 bases, leaving 4 bases of the junction unmatched. From germline, CDR1 is MDHEN and CDR2 SYDVKM. The CDR3 bases are TGTGCCAGCTGGGACAGGGCAAACGAGCAGTACTTC. This codes for CASWDRANEQYF.

J is TRBJ1-2 and V is TRBV4-1; TRBD1 agrees at 9 bases. The V gene end was trimmed by 4 bases and the J gene end by 0 bases; junction bases not matched to a gene: 6. The CDR3 spans 16 residues. Looked up from germline, CDR1 is MGHRA and CDR2 is YSYEKL. The CDR3 loop reads CASSRGQGSSNYGYTF. As DNA, the CDR3 is TGCGCCAGCAGCCGAGGACAGGGGTCCTCTAACTATGGCTACACCTTC.

As DNA, the CDR3 is TGTGCCAGCAGTTTAGTGAAGGGTCCCACCACCGGGGAGCTGTTTTTT. Its protein is CASSLVKGPTTGELFF. The chain uses TRBV28 and TRBJ2-2; D is unclear. The V and J ends lost 2 bases and 4 bases respectively, with 14 bases between them. Germline assignment: CDR1 MDHEN and CDR2 SYDVKM. CDR3 length equals 16 residues.

The CDR3 sequence: CASSQVHAHCEKLFF. In DNA, the CDR3 is TGCGCCAGCAGTCAAGTCCACGCACATTGTGAAAAACTGTTTTTT. The chain carries TRBV23-1 and TRBJ1-4; D uncertain. TRBV23-1 is sorted into the ORF group, with uncertain function. Trimming removed 2 bases from V and 7 bases from J, with 14 bases in between. This CDR3 comprises 15 residues.

This clone was detected once. This chain links TRBV6-1 with TRBJ2-7, with D hard to call. Trimming pared 4 bases from V and 0 bases from J, leaving 13 bases between. Germline lookup yields CDR1 MNHNS and CDR2 SASEGT. This CDR3 is 15 amino acids long. The CDR3 bases are TGTGCCAGCAGTGCACTTTGGCGGAGCTCCTACGAGCAGTACTTC. This gives the protein CASSALWRSSYEQYF.

This clone was found once. The V gene is TRBV18, the J gene TRBJ2-5; D is perhaps TRBD2 (6 bases). Trimming took 1 base from V and 5 from J, leaving 8 bases between them. CDR3 length: 13 amino acids. CDR1 KGHSH and CDR2 LQKENI come from the germline V gene. The CDR3 loop reads CASSPRLGETQYF. The DNA of the CDR3 is TGTGCCAGCTCACCACGACTAGGGGAGACCCAGTACTTC.

The chain has TRBV6-1 and TRBJ2-5; D possibly corresponds to TRBD1 (6 bases). V was shortened by 5 bases and J by 1 base, with 11 bases between the two germline ends. Germline lookup yields CDR1 MNHNS and CDR2 SASEGT. The CDR3 extends over 14 amino acids. The DNA of the CDR3 is TGTGCCAGCAGTTTTCAGACAGGCCAAGAGACCCAGTACTTC. Translation: CASSFQTGQETQYF.